This T cell receptor beta chain appears in the sequencing data of a study of shared clonotypes between healthy human individuals (dated by TCRdb to 2020 to 2022). In terms of the full investigation: A couple of women and three men aged 18 to 49 years were included in the cohort. For each donor, CD4 naive and CD4 memory were each given three plates, CD8 naive was given two plates, and CD8 memory was given one plate. Leukapheresis yielded between about 0.94 and 9.5 billion PBMCs per donor. Different laboratories and diverse techniques were used to prepare libraries and sequence TCR repertoires, to increase sequencing depth and limit assay-specific biases. To estimate repertoire size and how much clonotypes are shared between individuals, the study performed deep sequencing of blood TCR repertoires from about five healthy adults.

Using the deep immunoSEQ assay, TCR CDR3 regions were amplified from genomic DNA by multiplex PCR. Extracted genomic DNA from each cell subset was distributed evenly across all wells of several immunoSEQ 96-well plates, and each plate was treated as a replicate. For sorted subsets, approximately 210 ng of genomic DNA, equivalent to tens of thousands of T cell genomes, went into each replicate PCR. Purified libraries were quantified with a Qubit 3.0 fluorometer, sized on a Bioanalyzer 2100, and re-quantified with the KAPA Library Quantification kit. Each immunoSEQ 96-well plate was sequenced on its own single-read 150-cycle Illumina NextSeq 550 flow cell. In the source study's methods: Because the immunoSEQ output held only junctional sequences and lacked quality scores, the filtering could not match the filtering applied to full-length reads. To assign V/J genes and CDR3, sequences were annotated using PyIR, a Python wrapper for IgBLAST v1.9, with IMGT germline references. Reads were filtered out if the reads had weak V/J assignments (E-value above 1e-6), no CDR3, stop codons, out-of-frame junctions, or ambiguous translated residues. V3J clonotypes were defined as sequences sharing an identical inferred V gene, J gene, and CDR3 amino acid sequence. Percentage overlap between repertoires was computed as shared unique clonotypes divided by the size of the smaller repertoire. Richness of each repertoire was evaluated using RTK rarefaction, the Chao1 estimator, and Recon v2.1 estimates of unobserved clonotypes. Generation probabilities for all TCRbeta clonotypes obtained by the gDNA method from a handful of donors were computed using OLGA. Held by TCRdb, this immuneACCESS table contains in-frame sequences only and omits some clones. Under half of the omission traces to an unresolved V gene where checked; the cause of the rest is unknown. V, J and clone size are those of that table, while D and trimming were read from the DNA. The sample table contains about 590,000 clones; only one count was recorded for roughly 95% of them. The ten largest account for 0.1% to 0.11% of the sample.

The germline V and J ends show losses of 8 bases and 3 bases respectively, and no gene match explains 10 bases of the junction. The CDR3 covers 15 residues, taking in both the cysteine and the phenylalanine. CDR3 DNA only is kept here, 45 bases in frame from base 1. The germline V gene specifies SGHAT as CDR1 and FQNNGV as CDR2. Note on this clone: Its cognate antigen has yet to be identified. One base away there is no much larger clone; base qualities are not given.

The paper's findings and limits, for the study overall: Pairwise subsampling led to the expectation that sequencing depth would affect the degree of clonotype sharing among donors. Sampling was restricted to blood, and TCR repertoires in tissues likely differ from the TCR repertoires found in blood. Incomplete sequencing was indicated by rarefaction of sorted-subset datasets, despite the large sequencing depth. Naive subsets generally had larger estimated clonotype richness than memory subsets. Because the study included only a small number of donors, the genetic and exposure-history diversity represented was limited. Compared with non-shared clonotypes, clonotypes shared by all four sorted-subset donors had higher generation probabilities. When a handful of donors were compared, the shared fraction of clonotypes was roughly 4.8% for naive CD4, around 3.6% for naive CD8, roughly 2.3% for memory CD4, and around 0.4% for memory CD8.

CD8 naive samples were CD45RO-negative cells positively selected for CCR7, giving a CD45RA+CCR7+ population that excluded TemRA cells. The donors were healthy, HIV-negative adults who had no recently reported acute infections or vaccinations. Only Caucasian adults living in Nashville, Tennessee, USA were represented among the donors. Blood was obtained by leukapheresis, after which PBMCs were separated by Ficoll-Histopaque density gradient centrifugation and cryopreserved in liquid nitrogen vapor phase. Purity and quantity of every magnetically sorted T cell population were checked by analytical flow cytometry. Each sorted fraction had its genomic DNA isolated and then quantified by UV absorbance on a Nanodrop 2000c.

The receptor chain draws on TRBV11-2 and TRBJ2-7, with 10 bases matching TRBD2. Sequenced material: naive CD8+ T cells sorted from blood. The sample's cell subset or site, from its label and the paper: CD45RA+CCR7+. This TCR derives from a woman under 40 in good health. The DNA sequence is as follows: TGTGCCAGCGGAGCCCTAGCGGGAGCCCACTACGAGCAGTACTTC. It translates as CASGALAGAHYEQYF.